One sample yielded the 8 T cell receptor beta chains listed below, sequenced in a study of blood T cells in healthy people across ages. A second about 6 to 11 cycle PCR used barcoded and J-beta primers. MiXCR was run by TCRdb on the 5' RACE reads, yielding one entry per CDR3 protein. Counted here are under 700,000 distinct CDR3 sequences, under 30% occurring once; the ten biggest clones make up approximately 8.7%. This same sample was also part of a study on T cells of mothers and their children.

The source material was blood. Receptor source: a boy aged 10-17 years in good health.

This rearrangement joins TRBV29-1 to TRBJ1-1; a weak D match, TRBD1 (5 bases). V shed 6 bases and J shed 3 bases, with 17 bases lying between them. The CDR3 sequence is 14 residues long. Germline CDR1 is SQVTM and CDR2 is ANQGSEA. The chain's CDR3 is CSVRLLGRDTEAFF. CDR3 DNA sequence: TGCAGCGTCCGACTTCTGGGGCGCGACACTGAAGCTTTCTTT.

The gene calls are TRBV6-2 or TRBV6-3 and TRBJ2-2; D unclear. Trimming removed 4 bases from V and 0 bases from J, with 15 bases in between. This CDR3 is built from 17 residues. Germline assignment: CDR1 MNHEY and CDR2 SVGEGT. CDR3 protein: CASSLSLRFSNTGELFF. CDR3 nucleotide sequence: TGTGCCAGCAGTTTGTCCCTACGATTTTCGAACACCGGGGAGCTGTTTTTT.

This rearrangement joins TRBV6-2 or TRBV6-3 to TRBJ2-5; D tentatively fits TRBD1 or TRBD2 (5 bases each). CDR1 MNHEY and CDR2 SVGEGT come from the germline V gene. The CDR3 loop spans 13 amino acids. Trimming removed 7 bases at V and 1 base at J, with 10 bases between. The CDR3 sequence: CASKEGFQETQYF. DNA of the CDR3: TGTGCCAGCAAAGAGGGGTTCCAAGAGACCCAGTACTTC.

This sequence joins TRBV20-1 and TRBJ2-5, with 8 bases aligning to TRBD1. This CDR3 contains 15 residues. V shed 1 base, J shed 2 bases, and the junction held 6 bases outside the gene matches. CDR1 is DFQATT and CDR2 is SNEGSKA in the germline V gene (reference sequence). The CDR3: CSARVRQGIQETQYF. CDR3 DNA sequence: TGCAGTGCTAGAGTGAGACAGGGGATACAAGAGACCCAGTACTTC.

The chain employs TRBV20-1 and TRBJ1-2; 7 bases map to TRBD1. Per germline, CDR1 DFQATT and CDR2 SNEGSKA (reference sequence). The CDR3 totals 17 residues. Trimming removed 8 bases from V and 4 bases from J; junction bases left unmatched: 22. The CDR3 region has the DNA TGCAGTACTATCCAGGGAGGGGGCAAGGGATCTGTCTATGGCTACACCTTC. Amino acid sequence: CSTIQGGGKGSVYGYTF.

This clonotype was observed at least ten times. This sequence joins TRBV5-1 and TRBJ1-5, with D maybe TRBD1 (6 bases). Trimming removed 2 bases from V and 7 bases from J, with 13 bases in between. In germline, CDR1 is SGHRS, CDR2 YFSETQ. The CDR3 spans 14 residues. CDR3 amino acids: CASSLGQGKQPQHF. The CDR3 DNA sequence: TGCGCCAGCAGCTTAGGGCAGGGGAAGCAGCCCCAGCATTTT. Full variable domain (outside the CDR3, taken from reference TRBV5-1 and TRBJ1-5): KAGVTQTPRYLIKTRGQQVTLSCSPISGHRSVSWYQQTPGQGLQFLFEYFSETQRNKGNFPGRFSGRQFSNSRSEMNVSTLELGDSALYLCASSLGQGKQPQHFGDGTRLSIL.

This clonotype was seen repeatedly, ten times or more. This chain connects TRBV29-1 to TRBJ2-7, with D unclear. The CDR3 consists of 11 residues. V gave up 5 bases and J gave up 0 bases, with 5 bases separating them. In germline, CDR1 is SQVTM, CDR2 ANQGSEA. The DNA for the CDR3 is TGCAGCGTTCAATACTCCTACGAGCAGTACTTC. Its protein is CSVQYSYEQYF.

Only a few counts were recorded for this clonotype. This chain uses TRBV29-1 with TRBJ2-3; no clear D gene. The germline gives CDR1 SQVTM, CDR2 ANQGSEA. The CDR3 is made up of 14 amino acids. Between the trimmed V and J ends, which lost 3 bases and 0 bases, there was a span of 10 bases. This chain's CDR3 is CSVESLDSTDTQYF. As DNA, the CDR3 is TGCAGCGTTGAGTCGCTAGATAGCACAGATACGCAGTATTTT.